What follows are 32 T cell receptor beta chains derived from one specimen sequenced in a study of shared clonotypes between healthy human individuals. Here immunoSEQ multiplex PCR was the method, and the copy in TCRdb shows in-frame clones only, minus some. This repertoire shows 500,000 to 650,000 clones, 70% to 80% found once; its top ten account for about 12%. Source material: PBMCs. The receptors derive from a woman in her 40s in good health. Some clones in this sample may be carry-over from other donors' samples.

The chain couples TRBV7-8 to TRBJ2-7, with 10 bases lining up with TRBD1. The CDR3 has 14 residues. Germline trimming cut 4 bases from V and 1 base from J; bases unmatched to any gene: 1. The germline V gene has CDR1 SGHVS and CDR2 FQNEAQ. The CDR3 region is CASSWGQGSYEQYF. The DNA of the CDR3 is TGTGCCAGCAGCTGGGGACAGGGGTCCTACGAGCAGTACTTC.

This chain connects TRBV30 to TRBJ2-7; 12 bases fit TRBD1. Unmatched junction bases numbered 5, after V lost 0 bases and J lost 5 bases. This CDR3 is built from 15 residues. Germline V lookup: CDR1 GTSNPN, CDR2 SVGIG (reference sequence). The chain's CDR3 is CAWSVGTGGFNEQYF. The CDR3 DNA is TGTGCCTGGAGTGTCGGGACAGGGGGCTTCAACGAGCAGTACTTC.

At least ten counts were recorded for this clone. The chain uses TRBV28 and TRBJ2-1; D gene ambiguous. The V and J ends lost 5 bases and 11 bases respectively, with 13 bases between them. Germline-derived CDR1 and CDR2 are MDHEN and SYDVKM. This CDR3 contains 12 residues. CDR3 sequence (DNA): TGTGCCAGCAGTCCCCGGGCCGGCCAGCAGTTCTTC. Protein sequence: CASSPRAGQQFF.

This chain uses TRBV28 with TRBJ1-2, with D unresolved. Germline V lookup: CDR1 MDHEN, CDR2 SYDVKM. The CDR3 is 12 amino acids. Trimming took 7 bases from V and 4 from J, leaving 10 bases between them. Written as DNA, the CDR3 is TGTGCCAGCACGTCCAGGCCCTATGGCTACACCTTC. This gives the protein CASTSRPYGYTF.

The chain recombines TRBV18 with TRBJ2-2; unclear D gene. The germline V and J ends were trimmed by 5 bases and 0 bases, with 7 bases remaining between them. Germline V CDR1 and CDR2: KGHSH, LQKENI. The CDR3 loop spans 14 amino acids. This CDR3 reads CASSTTTNTGELFF. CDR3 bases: TGTGCCAGCTCAACGACAACGAACACCGGGGAGCTGTTTTTT.

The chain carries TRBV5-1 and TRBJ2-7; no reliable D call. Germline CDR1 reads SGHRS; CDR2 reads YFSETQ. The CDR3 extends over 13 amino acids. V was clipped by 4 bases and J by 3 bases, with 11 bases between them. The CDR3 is CASSGYGDYEQYF. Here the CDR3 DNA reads TGCGCCAGCAGCGGGTACGGAGACTACGAGCAGTACTTC.

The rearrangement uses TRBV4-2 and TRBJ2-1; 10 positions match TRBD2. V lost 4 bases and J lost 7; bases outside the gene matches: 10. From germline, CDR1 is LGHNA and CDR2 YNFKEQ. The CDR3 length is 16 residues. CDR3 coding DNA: TGTGCCAGCAGCCGTTCTAGCGGGAGCGGAAGGAATGAGCAGTTCTTC. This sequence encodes CASSRSSGSGRNEQFF.

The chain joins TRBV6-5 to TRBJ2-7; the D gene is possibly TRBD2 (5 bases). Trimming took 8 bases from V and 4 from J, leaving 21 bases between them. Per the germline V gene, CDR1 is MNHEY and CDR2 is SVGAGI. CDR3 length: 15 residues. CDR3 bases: TGTGCCAGCCAGAGGAGACTCGCGGACTTTTACGAGCAGTACTTC. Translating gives CASQRRLADFYEQYF.

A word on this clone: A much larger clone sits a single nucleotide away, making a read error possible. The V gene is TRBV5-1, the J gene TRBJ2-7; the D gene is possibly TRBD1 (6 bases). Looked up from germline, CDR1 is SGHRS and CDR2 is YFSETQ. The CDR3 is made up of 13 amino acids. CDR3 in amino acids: CASSLAGAYEQHF. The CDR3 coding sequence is TGCGCCAGCAGCTTAGCAGGGGCCTACGAGCAGCACTTC.

CDR3 region: CASIPSLQSEKLFF. Here the CDR3 DNA reads TGTGCCAGCATCCCGTCCTTACAGAGCGAAAAACTGTTTTTT. V usage is TRBV28 and J usage is TRBJ1-4; D not certain. CDR1 MDHEN and CDR2 SYDVKM come from the germline V gene. The CDR3 contains 14 residues. The V gene lost 7 bases and the J gene lost 8 bases, with 17 bases spanning the gap.

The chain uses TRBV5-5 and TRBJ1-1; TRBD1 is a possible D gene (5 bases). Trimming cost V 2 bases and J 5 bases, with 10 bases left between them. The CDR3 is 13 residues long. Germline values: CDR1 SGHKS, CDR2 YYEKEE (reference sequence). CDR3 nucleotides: TGTGCCAGCAGCTTTGACAGAGATACTGAAGCTTTCTTT. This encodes CASSFDRDTEAFF. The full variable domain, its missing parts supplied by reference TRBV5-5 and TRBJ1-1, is DAGVTQSPTHLIKTRGQQVTLRCSPISGHKSVSWYQQVLGQGPQFIFQYYEKEERGRGNFPDRFSARQFPNYSSELNVNALLLGDSALYLCASSFDRDTEAFFGQGTRLTVV.

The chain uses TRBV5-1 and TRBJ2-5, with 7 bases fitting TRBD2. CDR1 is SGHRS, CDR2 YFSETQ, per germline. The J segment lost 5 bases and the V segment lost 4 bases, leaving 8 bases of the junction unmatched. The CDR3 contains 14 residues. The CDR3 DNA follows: TGCGCCAGCAGCCCCCGGGGTAGCGGGGAGACCCAGTACTTC. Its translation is CASSPRGSGETQYF.

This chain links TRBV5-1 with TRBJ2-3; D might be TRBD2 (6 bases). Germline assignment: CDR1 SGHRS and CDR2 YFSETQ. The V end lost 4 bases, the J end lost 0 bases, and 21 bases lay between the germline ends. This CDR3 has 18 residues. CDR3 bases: TGCGCCAGCAGCAGGCGCGCAGAACGAGGAGGGAGCACAGATACGCAGTATTTT. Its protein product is CASSRRAERGGSTDTQYF.

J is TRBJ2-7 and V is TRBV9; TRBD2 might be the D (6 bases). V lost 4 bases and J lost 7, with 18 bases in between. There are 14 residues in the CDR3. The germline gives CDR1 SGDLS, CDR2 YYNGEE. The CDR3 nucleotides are TGTGCCAGCAGCCCACACCGGGACTTTGGGGAGCAGTACTTC. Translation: CASSPHRDFGEQYF. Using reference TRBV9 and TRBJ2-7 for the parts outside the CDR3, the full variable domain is DSGVTQTPKHLITATGQRVTLRCSPRSGDLSVYWYQQSLDQGLQFLIQYYNGEERAKGNILERFSAQQFPDLHSELNLSSLELGDSALYFCASSPHRDFGEQYFGPGTRLTVT.

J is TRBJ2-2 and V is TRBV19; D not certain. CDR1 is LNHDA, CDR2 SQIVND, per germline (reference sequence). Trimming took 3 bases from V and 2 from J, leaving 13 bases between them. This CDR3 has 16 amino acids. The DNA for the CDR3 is TGTGCCAGTAGTATTGTGGTAGCTGCTAACACCGGGGAGCTGTTTTTT. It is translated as CASSIVVAANTGELFF. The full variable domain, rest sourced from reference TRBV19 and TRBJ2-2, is DGGITQSPKYLFRKEGQNVTLSCEQNLNHDAMYWYRQDPGQGLRLIYYSQIVNDFQKGDIAEGYSVSREKKESFPLTVTSAQKNPTAFYLCASSIVVAANTGELFFGEGSRLTVL.

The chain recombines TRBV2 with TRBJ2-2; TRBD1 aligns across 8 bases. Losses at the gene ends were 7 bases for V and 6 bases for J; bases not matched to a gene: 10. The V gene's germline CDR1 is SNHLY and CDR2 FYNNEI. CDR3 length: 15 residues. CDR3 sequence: CASKLTGQGSGELFF. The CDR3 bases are TGTGCCAGCAAACTGACCGGACAGGGATCCGGGGAGCTGTTTTTT.

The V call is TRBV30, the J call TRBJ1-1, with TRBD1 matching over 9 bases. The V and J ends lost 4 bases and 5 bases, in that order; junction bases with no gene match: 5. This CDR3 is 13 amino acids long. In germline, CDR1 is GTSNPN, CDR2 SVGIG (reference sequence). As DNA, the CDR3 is TGTGCCTGGAACGACAGGGGGTGGACTGAAGCTTTCTTT. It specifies CAWNDRGWTEAFF.

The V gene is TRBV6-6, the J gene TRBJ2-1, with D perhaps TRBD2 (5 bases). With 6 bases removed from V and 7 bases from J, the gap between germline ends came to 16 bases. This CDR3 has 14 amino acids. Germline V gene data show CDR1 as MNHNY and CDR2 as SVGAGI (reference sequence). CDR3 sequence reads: CASSPPGSRNEQFF. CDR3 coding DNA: TGTGCCAGCAGCCCTCCGGGGTCTAGGAATGAGCAGTTCTTC.

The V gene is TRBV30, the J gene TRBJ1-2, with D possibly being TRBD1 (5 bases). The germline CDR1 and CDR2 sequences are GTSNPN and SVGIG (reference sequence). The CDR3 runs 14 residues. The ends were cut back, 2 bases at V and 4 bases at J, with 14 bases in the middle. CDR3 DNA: TGTGCCTGGAGTACCCACTCTGACAGCTATGGCTACACCTTC. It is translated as CAWSTHSDSYGYTF.

CDR3 coding DNA: TGTGCCAGCAGGCCACAGGGGGGTCTGGCGGATACGCAGTATTTT. Translated: CASRPQGGLADTQYF. The rearrangement links TRBV6-1 to TRBJ2-3; 8 nucleotides match TRBD1. Germline CDR1 and CDR2: MNHNS and SASEGT. This CDR3 contains 15 residues. Germline trimming cut 6 bases from V and 6 bases from J; bases unmatched to any gene: 11.

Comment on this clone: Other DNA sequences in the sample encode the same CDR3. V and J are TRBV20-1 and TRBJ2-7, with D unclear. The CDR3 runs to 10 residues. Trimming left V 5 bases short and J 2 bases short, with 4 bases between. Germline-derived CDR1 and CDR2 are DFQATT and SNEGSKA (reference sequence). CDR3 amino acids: CSAGTYEQYF. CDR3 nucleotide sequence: TGCAGTGCTGGAACCTACGAGCAGTACTTC.

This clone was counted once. The CDR3 sequence: CASSQTYRQSGTVHEQYF. The CDR3 DNA sequence: TGTGCCAGCAGCCAAACCTACAGACAGTCCGGGACGGTCCACGAGCAGTACTTC. V gene TRBV7-9 combines with J gene TRBJ2-7; D is tentatively TRBD1 or TRBD2 (5 bases each). CDR3 size: 18 residues. Per germline, CDR1 SEHNR and CDR2 FQNEAQ (reference sequence). The germline V and J ends were trimmed by 5 bases and 5 bases, with 28 bases remaining between them.

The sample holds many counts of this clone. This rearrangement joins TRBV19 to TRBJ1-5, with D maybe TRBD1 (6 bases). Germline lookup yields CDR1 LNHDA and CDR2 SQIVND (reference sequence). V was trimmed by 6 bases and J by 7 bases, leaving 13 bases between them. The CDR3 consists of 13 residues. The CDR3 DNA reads TGTGCCAGTAGCCATACAGGGCGGCAGCCCCAGCATTTT. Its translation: CASSHTGRQPQHF. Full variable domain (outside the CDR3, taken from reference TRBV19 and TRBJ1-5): DGGITQSPKYLFRKEGQNVTLSCEQNLNHDAMYWYRQDPGQGLRLIYYSQIVNDFQKGDIAEGYSVSREKKESFPLTVTSAQKNPTAFYLCASSHTGRQPQHFGDGTRLSIL.

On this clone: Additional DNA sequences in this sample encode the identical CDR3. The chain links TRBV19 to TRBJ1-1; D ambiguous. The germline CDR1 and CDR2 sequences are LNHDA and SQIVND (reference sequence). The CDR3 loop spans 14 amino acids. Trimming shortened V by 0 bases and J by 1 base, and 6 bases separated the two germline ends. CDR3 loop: CASSIDRWNTEAFF. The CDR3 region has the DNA TGTGCCAGTAGTATAGATCGCTGGAACACTGAAGCTTTCTTT. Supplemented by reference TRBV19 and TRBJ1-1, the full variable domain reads DGGITQSPKYLFRKEGQNVTLSCEQNLNHDAMYWYRQDPGQGLRLIYYSQIVNDFQKGDIAEGYSVSREKKESFPLTVTSAQKNPTAFYLCASSIDRWNTEAFFGQGTRLTVV.

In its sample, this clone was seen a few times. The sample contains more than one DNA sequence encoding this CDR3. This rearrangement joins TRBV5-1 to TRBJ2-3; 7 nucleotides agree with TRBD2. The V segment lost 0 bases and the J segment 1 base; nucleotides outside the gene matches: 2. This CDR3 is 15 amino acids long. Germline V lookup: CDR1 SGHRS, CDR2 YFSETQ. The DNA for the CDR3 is TGCGCCAGCAGCTTGGGACTAGCAGGCACAGATACGCAGTATTTT. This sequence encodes CASSLGLAGTDTQYF.

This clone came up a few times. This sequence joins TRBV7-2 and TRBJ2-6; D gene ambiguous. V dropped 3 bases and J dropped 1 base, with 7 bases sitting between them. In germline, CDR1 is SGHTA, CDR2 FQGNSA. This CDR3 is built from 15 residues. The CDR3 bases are TGTGCCAGCAGCTTCCTGGGATCTGGGGCCAACGTCCTGACTTTC. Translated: CASSFLGSGANVLTF.

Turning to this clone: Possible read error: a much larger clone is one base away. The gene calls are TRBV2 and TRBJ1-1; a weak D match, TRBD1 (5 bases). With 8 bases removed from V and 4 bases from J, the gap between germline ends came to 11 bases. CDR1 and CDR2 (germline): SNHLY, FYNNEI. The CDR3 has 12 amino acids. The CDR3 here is CASGGGSTEAFF. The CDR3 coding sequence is TGTGCCAGCGGGGGGGGGTCCACTGAAGCTTTCTTT.

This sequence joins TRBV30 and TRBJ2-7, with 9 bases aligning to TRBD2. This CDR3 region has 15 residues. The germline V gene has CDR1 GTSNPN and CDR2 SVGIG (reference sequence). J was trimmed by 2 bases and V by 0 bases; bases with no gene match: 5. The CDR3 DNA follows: TGTGCCTGGAGTGTACCGGGCGGGAGGGCCTACGAGCAGTACTTC. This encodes CAWSVPGGRAYEQYF.

The CDR3 spells CASSDPMGGAETQYF. The CDR3 region has the DNA TGTGCCAGCAGCGACCCAATGGGAGGCGCCGAGACCCAGTACTTC. The chain employs TRBV7-9 and TRBJ2-5, with D possibly being TRBD2 (6 bases). Germline assignment: CDR1 SEHNR and CDR2 FQNEAQ (reference sequence). Trimming cost V 5 bases and J 5 bases, with 18 bases left between them. This CDR3 spans 15 amino acids.

CDR3 loop: CASSLNRSRKRSRSYEQYF. In DNA form, the CDR3 reads TGTGCCAGCAGCTTAAATAGAAGTCGGAAGCGGAGCCGCTCCTACGAGCAGTACTTC. The rearrangement joins TRBV7-8 to TRBJ2-7; D might be TRBD2 (5 bases). The CDR3 has 19 residues. V was clipped by 2 bases and J by 0 bases, with 23 bases between them. Germline values: CDR1 SGHVS, CDR2 FQNEAQ.

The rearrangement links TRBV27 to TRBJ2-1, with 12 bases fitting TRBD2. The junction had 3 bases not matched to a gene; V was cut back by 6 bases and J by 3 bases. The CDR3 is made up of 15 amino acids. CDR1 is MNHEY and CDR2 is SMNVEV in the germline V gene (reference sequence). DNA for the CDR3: TGTGCCAGCAGGCCTAGCGGGAGGGGCTACAATGAGCAGTTCTTC. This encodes CASRPSGRGYNEQFF.

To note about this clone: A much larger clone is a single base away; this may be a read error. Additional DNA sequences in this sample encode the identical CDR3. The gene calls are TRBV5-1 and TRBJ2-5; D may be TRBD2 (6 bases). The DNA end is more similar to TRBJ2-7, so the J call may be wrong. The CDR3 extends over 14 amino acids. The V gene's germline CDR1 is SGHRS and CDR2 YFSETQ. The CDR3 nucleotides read TGCGCTAGCAGCTTGGGACGGGAGCGATACGAGCAGTACTTC. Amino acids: CASSLGRERYEQYF.